This TCR beta chain was identified during a study of Graves' ophthalmopathy and Graves' hyperthyroidism. Background on the study: Cases classed as stable hyperthyroidism had no ophthalmopathy within 18 months of follow-up.

The study amplified TCR beta CDR3 regions using RNA transcripts. Investigators did first-round RT-PCR with HTBI primers, then second-round multiplex PCR. TCRdb recomputed calls from the multiplex PCR reads with MiXCR, one row per CDR3 protein. The sample yields about 600,000 distinct CDR3 sequences, approximately 35% seen once. The CDR3 spans 14 residues. The V gene lost 5 bases and the J gene lost 0 bases, with 5 bases spanning the gap. Per germline, CDR1 LGHNT and CDR2 FRNRAP. The TCR was taken from an adult man with Graves' hyperthyroidism. The rearrangement uses TRBV12-5 and TRBJ1-6; no clear D gene. Sequencing was done on a sample of peripheral blood or thyroid tissue (not recorded which). CDR3 amino acids: CASGTSSYNSPLHF. CDR3 in DNA: TGTGCTAGTGGTACCAGCTCCTATAATTCACCCCTCCACTTT.